The 9 T cell receptor beta chains listed next were all sequenced from one sample in a study of Ad26.COV2.S vaccination and SARS-CoV-2 variants. The method was immunoSEQ multiplex PCR; TCRdb's version includes in-frame clones alone and lacks a portion of them. The sample contains around 420,000 clones, approximately 88% of which appear only once. Noted treatment: roughly 18 received Ad26.COV2.S at low or high dose, single or two shots; roughly 5 received placebo; per-sample allocation not given. Sampling was done on day 63 after the first vaccine or placebo injection. The specimen was peripheral blood, collected in a trial of Ad26.COV2.S vaccine versus placebo. These receptors all come from a person aged 18-60 years who received the Ad26.COV2.S COVID-19 vaccine or a placebo.

The chain couples TRBV4-2 to TRBJ2-7; D gene uncertain. CDR1 and CDR2 from the germline V gene are LGHNA and YNFKEQ. The ends were cut back, 1 base at V and 4 bases at J, with 14 bases in the middle. The length of the CDR3 is 15 residues. In nucleotides, the CDR3 is TGTGCCAGCAGCCAAGTAGAACAGACCTTATACGAGCAGTACTTC. Encoded protein: CASSQVEQTLYEQYF.

The V call is TRBV12-3 or TRBV12-4, the J call TRBJ2-7; D gene unclear. Deletions cut 6 bases from V and 6 bases from J, with 12 bases between. The CDR3 has 12 amino acids. The CDR3 here is CASSRVFSEQYF. CDR3 in DNA: TGTGCCAGCAGCCGGGTCTTCTCCGAGCAGTACTTC.

The chain has TRBV19 and TRBJ2-5, with 8 nucleotides matching TRBD2. V was pared by 5 bases and J by 2 bases, with 16 bases of the junction left unmatched. In germline, CDR1 is LNHDA, CDR2 SQIVND (reference sequence). This CDR3 spans 18 amino acids. The CDR3 reads CASSPGGLLAGLQETQYF. The CDR3 DNA follows: TGTGCCAGTAGTCCCGGGGGTTTGCTAGCGGGCCTTCAAGAGACCCAGTACTTC.

This chain uses TRBV11-3 with TRBJ1-1; TRBD1 is a possible D gene (5 bases). Looked up from germline, CDR1 is SGHNT and CDR2 is YENEEA. The CDR3 sequence is 13 residues long. The ends were cut back, 1 base at V and 4 bases at J, with 7 bases in the middle. CDR3 DNA: TGTGCCAGCAGCTTAGCCGGGACCACTGAAGCTTTCTTT. As protein: CASSLAGTTEAFF.

The chain carries TRBV6-2 or TRBV6-3 and TRBJ1-5; TRBD1 agrees at 11 bases. This CDR3 comprises 18 residues. The junction had 9 bases not matched to a gene; V was cut back by 5 bases and J by 0 bases. CDR1 MNHEY and CDR2 SVGEGT come from the germline V gene. The CDR3 reads CASSPRGTGGYSNQPQHF. DNA for the CDR3: TGTGCCAGCAGTCCCAGGGGGACAGGGGGTTATAGCAATCAGCCCCAGCATTTT.

A few counts support this clone. The rearrangement uses TRBV2 and TRBJ1-1, with unresolved D. Between the trimmed V and J ends, which lost 9 bases and 7 bases, there was a span of 6 bases. This CDR3 comprises 9 residues. The germline CDR1 and CDR2 sequences are SNHLY and FYNNEI. CDR3 DNA sequence: TGTGCCAGACAGAATGAAGCTTTCTTT. It encodes CARQNEAFF.

J is TRBJ2-7 and V is TRBV2; D perhaps matches TRBD2 (6 bases). V was cut by 2 bases and J by 6 bases, with 14 bases left in between. This CDR3 has 14 amino acids. Germline CDR1 reads SNHLY; CDR2 reads FYNNEI. The CDR3 nucleotides read TGTGCCAGCAGTGAACCTTCTGGAGGGAGCGAGCAGTACTTC. Translating gives CASSEPSGGSEQYF.

The V call is TRBV19, the J call TRBJ2-2, with D tentatively TRBD1 (5 bases). CDR1 and CDR2 (germline): LNHDA, SQIVND (reference sequence). The CDR3 is 16 residues long. Between the trimmed V and J ends, which lost 3 bases and 4 bases, there was a span of 15 bases. This chain's CDR3 is CASSIVGGRGTGELFF. CDR3 nucleotides: TGTGCCAGTAGTATTGTGGGTGGAAGGGGCACCGGGGAGCTGTTTTTT.

The J gene is TRBJ2-3, the V gene TRBV7-9, with 7 bases fitting TRBD1. The CDR3 length is 17 residues. V lost 5 bases to trimming and J lost 0 bases; unmatched junction nucleotides: 11. Germline-derived CDR1 and CDR2 are SEHNR and FQNEAQ (reference sequence). In nucleotides, the CDR3 is TGTGCCAGCAGCCGATCGAGGGGGCGAACTAGCACAGATACGCAGTATTTT. Translation: CASSRSRGRTSTDTQYF.